Shown below are 22 T cell receptor beta chains from a single sample sequenced in a study of T cell responses to AZD1222 COVID-19 vaccine. Clones were sequenced by immunoSEQ multiplex PCR, and TCRdb holds only the in-frame ones, with some missing. The profile shows about 150,000 clones, 90% of them singletons. The sample in question was peripheral blood, obtained on day 0 of AZD1222 vaccination. These receptor sequences come from an adult in good health.

The chain uses TRBV25-1 and TRBJ1-2, with D perhaps matching TRBD1 (6 bases). Looked up from germline, CDR1 is MGHDK and CDR2 is SYGVNS. Deletions cut 7 bases from V and 0 bases from J, with 12 bases between. This CDR3 is built from 14 residues. In nucleotides, the CDR3 is TGTGCCAGCACCCAGGGGCCCTCTAACTATGGCTACACCTTC. Translated, it gives CASTQGPSNYGYTF.

The chain employs TRBV2 and TRBJ1-1; TRBD1 agrees at 10 bases. Trimming took 9 bases from V and 1 from J; bases not matched to a gene: 8. The germline gives CDR1 SNHLY, CDR2 FYNNEI. There are 15 residues in the CDR3. As DNA, the CDR3 is TGTGCCAGGACCGCGGGACAGGGGTGGAACACTGAAGCTTTCTTT. Encoded protein: CARTAGQGWNTEAFF.

The chain has TRBV7-8 and TRBJ1-2; no firm D call. V was pared by 2 bases and J by 3 bases, with 7 bases between. Germline assignment: CDR1 SGHVS and CDR2 FQNEAQ. The CDR3 runs 13 residues. The CDR3 region has the DNA TGTGCCAGCAGCTTACGCCAAGACTATGGCTACACCTTC. It yields the protein CASSLRQDYGYTF.

The chain carries TRBV29-1 and TRBJ2-7; 9 nucleotides align to TRBD1. The CDR3 covers 13 residues. Trimming removed 4 bases from V and 7 bases from J; junction bases left unmatched: 8. CDR1 and CDR2 from the germline V gene are SQVTM and ANQGSEA. The CDR3 DNA is TGCAGCGTTGTCAGGACAGGGGTGGAAGAGCAGTACTTC. Amino acids: CSVVRTGVEEQYF.

A few counts support this clone. The chain has TRBV4-1 and TRBJ1-5; maybe TRBD1 (5 bases). The length of the CDR3 is 12 residues. CDR1 is MGHRA, CDR2 YSYEKL, per germline. V lost 3 bases to trimming and J lost 6 bases, with 6 bases between them. The CDR3 DNA sequence: TGCGCCAGCAGCCAGGGGCGTCAGCCCCAGCATTTT. Translating gives CASSQGRQPQHF.

The chain combines TRBV6-2 or TRBV6-3 with TRBJ1-4; no definite D call. Trimming took 0 bases from V and 2 from J, leaving 10 bases between them. Germline CDR1 and CDR2: MNHEY and SVGEGT. The CDR3 is 16 residues long. The CDR3 DNA is TGTGCCAGCAGTTACTCGAAAGGAGGCACTAATGAAAAACTGTTTTTT. Protein sequence: CASSYSKGGTNEKLFF.

V gene TRBV19 combines with J gene TRBJ1-5, with D possibly being TRBD1 (6 bases). In germline, CDR1 is LNHDA, CDR2 SQIVND (reference sequence). The CDR3 spans 14 residues. The V and J ends lost 2 bases and 4 bases respectively, with 9 bases between them. The CDR3 loop is CASSITGSNQPQHF. The CDR3, as DNA: TGTGCCAGTAGTATAACAGGGAGTAATCAGCCCCAGCATTTT.

This clone appeared once. The chain carries TRBV30 and TRBJ1-2; unclear D gene. The CDR3 consists of 15 residues. Germline lookup yields CDR1 GTSNPN and CDR2 SVGIG (reference sequence). V was cut by 4 bases and J by 2 bases, with 17 bases left in between. The CDR3 sequence is CAWNRREDFNYGYTF. The CDR3, as DNA: TGTGCCTGGAACCGTCGAGAAGACTTCAACTATGGCTACACCTTC. Complete variable domain (other parts from reference TRBV30 and TRBJ1-2): SQTIHQWPATLVQPVGSPLSLECTVEGTSNPNLYWYRQAAGRGLQLLFYSVGIGQISSEVPQNLSASRPQDRQFILSSKKLLLSDSGFYLCAWNRREDFNYGYTFGSGTRLTVV.

Comments on this clone: Other DNA sequences within the sample encode an identical CDR3. The chain employs TRBV20-1 and TRBJ1-2, with D perhaps TRBD1 (5 bases). Germline V gene sequence: CDR1 DFQATT, CDR2 SNEGSKA (reference sequence). Trimming removed 6 bases at V and 8 bases at J, with 7 bases between. This CDR3 region has 9 residues. CDR3 sequence: CSAPGGYTF. The CDR3 DNA sequence: TGCAGTGCCCCAGGGGGCTACACCTTC.

This clone has only a few counts. The chain links TRBV18 to TRBJ1-1; D gene unclear. With 3 bases removed from V and 5 bases from J, the gap between germline ends came to 10 bases. CDR1 KGHSH and CDR2 LQKENI come from the germline V gene. The CDR3 runs to 13 residues. As DNA, the CDR3 is TGTGCCAGCTCACCGGGTTGGAAGACTGAAGCTTTCTTT. Translated, it gives CASSPGWKTEAFF.

V is TRBV5-1 and J is TRBJ2-7, with TRBD2 matching over 8 bases. With 4 bases clipped from V and 4 bases from J, the junction kept 10 bases outside the gene matches. Germline CDR1 and CDR2: SGHRS and YFSETQ. The CDR3 sequence is 15 residues long. Here the CDR3 reads CASSTTLAGPYEQYF. The DNA of the CDR3 is TGCGCCAGCAGCACAACTCTAGCGGGCCCTTACGAGCAGTACTTC.

The chain carries TRBV10-2 and TRBJ1-1; no reliable D call. Trimming removed 7 bases from V and 1 base from J, with 4 bases in between. The CDR3 totals 11 residues. Germline V gives CDR1 WSHSY, CDR2 SAAADI. The CDR3 is CASKQNTEAFF. The CDR3 region has the DNA TGCGCCAGCAAACAGAACACTGAAGCTTTCTTT.

The rearrangement joins TRBV6-5 to TRBJ1-5; possibly TRBD1 for D (5 bases). Germline V gives CDR1 MNHEY, CDR2 SVGAGI. This CDR3 spans 15 amino acids. V lost 7 bases, J lost 0 bases, and 13 bases lay in between. This CDR3 is CASKTVGDSNQPQHF. The CDR3 DNA is TGTGCCAGCAAAACGGTGGGGGATAGCAATCAGCCCCAGCATTTT.

The J gene is TRBJ1-2, the V gene TRBV4-1; D uncertain. V lost 0 bases and J 0 bases, leaving 11 bases between the germline ends. The CDR3 contains 16 residues. Looked up from germline, CDR1 is MGHRA and CDR2 is YSYEKL. CDR3: CASSQEPLTANYGYTF. CDR3 nucleotides: TGCGCCAGCAGCCAAGAACCGCTGACCGCTAACTATGGCTACACCTTC.

A single count supports this clone. The chain carries TRBV6-2 or TRBV6-3 and TRBJ2-2; possibly TRBD2 for D (5 bases). Germline CDR1 MNHEY, CDR2 SVGEGT. Deletions cut 2 bases from V and 3 bases from J, with 16 bases between. CDR3 size: 17 residues. The CDR3 sequence is CASSYAPTGMDTGELFF. The CDR3 DNA reads as TGTGCCAGCAGTTACGCCCCGACCGGGATGGACACCGGGGAGCTGTTTTTT.

The gene calls are TRBV14 and TRBJ2-2; 7 bases agree with TRBD1. The germline V gene encodes CDR1 SGHDN and CDR2 FVKESK. V lost 1 base to trimming and J lost 3 bases; unmatched junction nucleotides: 5. This CDR3 is built from 16 residues. The CDR3 region is CASSQVGQPHTGELFF. Here the CDR3 DNA reads TGTGCCAGCAGCCAAGTGGGACAGCCTCACACCGGGGAGCTGTTTTTT.

The CDR3 here is CAIKGRDGDEQYF. The CDR3 bases are TGTGCCATCAAGGGCAGGGATGGGGACGAGCAGTACTTC. This chain connects TRBV10-3 to TRBJ2-7, with D possibly TRBD1 on 5 matching bases. Germline V CDR1 and CDR2: ENHRY, SYGVKD. V was pared by 7 bases and J by 5 bases, with 15 bases between. This CDR3 has 13 amino acids.

This sequence joins TRBV9 and TRBJ2-2; D is undetermined. Germline V gene sequence: CDR1 SGDLS, CDR2 YYNGEE. The CDR3 is 16 residues long. Trimming removed 0 bases at V and 0 bases at J, with 9 bases between. The CDR3 DNA sequence: TGTGCCAGCAGCGTAGGGAAGGATTCGAACACCGGGGAGCTGTTTTTT. Its translation: CASSVGKDSNTGELFF.

The rearrangement links TRBV30 to TRBJ1-5; D remains ambiguous. CDR3 size: 14 residues. V was shortened by 0 bases and J by 6 bases, with 12 bases between the two germline ends. Germline V lookup: CDR1 GTSNPN, CDR2 SVGIG (reference sequence). In DNA, the CDR3 is TGTGCCTGGAGTGTACTGGGTGGTAGTCAGCCCCAGCATTTT. This translates into CAWSVLGGSQPQHF. The full variable domain, in which reference TRBV30 and TRBJ1-5 provide the parts outside the CDR3, is SQTIHQWPATLVQPVGSPLSLECTVEGTSNPNLYWYRQAAGRGLQLLFYSVGIGQISSEVPQNLSASRPQDRQFILSSKKLLLSDSGFYLCAWSVLGGSQPQHFGDGTRLSIL.

This sequence joins TRBV5-1 and TRBJ2-1, with 15 bases that match TRBD2. CDR3 length: 19 amino acids. J lost 7 bases, V lost 1 base, and 12 bases had no gene match. CDR1 is SGHRS and CDR2 is YFSETQ in the germline V gene. CDR3 bases: TGCGCCAGCAGCTTGAGCGGAACCCGGACTAGCGGGAGGGGAAATGAGCAGTTCTTC. This gives the protein CASSLSGTRTSGRGNEQFF.

The J gene is TRBJ1-1, the V gene TRBV21-1; no check of the table's D call, TRBD1, against the DNA was made. TRBV21-1 is reported as a pseudogene. This CDR3 has 16 amino acids. The CDR3 is CASSKWAMTGAAEAFF. CDR3 coding DNA: TGTGCCAGCAGCAAATGGGCTATGACAGGGGCCGCTGAAGCTTTCTTT.

CDR3 sequence (DNA): TGTGCCAGCAGTCCCTACAGTTCGCCCTACGAGCAGTACTTC. Translation gives CASSPYSSPYEQYF. This chain connects TRBV27 to TRBJ2-7; D unclear. Trimming pared 5 bases from V and 2 bases from J, leaving 13 bases between. Germline V gene lookup returns CDR1 MNHEY and CDR2 SMNVEV (reference sequence). The CDR3 extends over 14 amino acids.